These T cell receptor beta chains were read from a single sample in a study of beta chain features in type 1 diabetes. TCRdb keeps only in-frame clones here, not all; method: immunoSEQ multiplex PCR. The table includes 450,000 to 600,000 clones, 25% to 35% detected once. Input material: naive CD4+ T cells from blood. These receptors were taken from a man aged 18 to 29 in good health. CDR3s include the opening cysteine and the closing phenylalanine or tryptophan. The order of the fields is J gene, V gene, CDR3 protein.

TRBJ2-7,TRBV9,CASSVDSFGYEQYF
TRBJ2-1,TRBV28,CASSLIGGSSYNEQFF
TRBJ1-1,TRBV30,CAWSLPWRNTEAFF
TRBJ2-7,TRBV4-1,CASSHGRAYEQYF
TRBJ2-6,TRBV7-9,CASSFLGQGANVLTF
TRBJ2-5,TRBV29-1,CSVERTGVRETQYF
TRBJ2-5,TRBV4-1,CASSLMGGRETQYF
TRBJ2-7,TRBV28,CAGSRFYEQYF
TRBJ2-1,TRBV29-1,CSVDEWTGGSDEQFF
TRBJ2-1,TRBV11-2,CASSLAAGGNNEQFF
TRBJ2-2,TRBV9,CASSVQAGRNTGELFF
TRBJ2-5,TRBV4-1,CASSQDGEDQETQYF
TRBJ1-5,TRBV15,CATRNTGGYGNQPQHF
TRBJ1-1,TRBV18,CASSPGDEAFF
TRBJ1-5,TRBV7-2,CASSFRQGAGRQPQHF
TRBJ2-7,TRBV7-9,CASSPRTGINEQYF
TRBJ1-1,TRBV7-2,CASSSTVSNTEAFF
TRBJ2-3,TRBV27,CASRLRQAATDTQYF
TRBJ2-1,TRBV12-5,CASGLYRGTSGIHEQFF
TRBJ2-7,TRBV5-6,CASSLFRYEQYF
TRBJ2-1,TRBV11-2,CASSLTIAGPGNEQFF
TRBJ2-7,TRBV5-6,CASAADRSYEQYF
TRBJ2-3,TRBV30,CAWRLAGTTDTQYF
TRBJ2-5,TRBV5-4,CASSHSLDGQETQYF
TRBJ2-7,TRBV7-8,CASSYGTGGGYEQYF
TRBJ2-2,TRBV30,CAWSVRRQGGGELFF
TRBJ2-7,TRBV25-1,CASSERQAYEQYF
TRBJ2-5,TRBV2,CASRSDQETQYF
TRBJ2-7,TRBV7-2,CASRLTGSSRQYF
TRBJ2-2,TRBV25-1,CASSDDDRGELFF
TRBJ1-1,TRBV30,CASSLSGTEAFF
TRBJ2-7,TRBV30,CAWSGGRGPYEQYF
TRBJ2-7,TRBV30,CAWSLGGSSYEQYF
TRBJ2-7,TRBV6-5,CASSYSGQRSYEQYF
TRBJ2-7,TRBV7-2,CASSPSKRPSEQYF
TRBJ2-6,TRBV9,CASSRTTSGSGANVLTF
TRBJ2-3,TRBV29-1,CSVASGTDTQYF
TRBJ2-7,TRBV7-8,CASSLAGGPYEQYF
TRBJ2-3,TRBV11-2,CASSLTSGYVGDTQYF
TRBJ2-5,TRBV14,CASSQRTGGMETQYF
TRBJ2-1,TRBV29-1,CSFNPQETGSEFF
TRBJ2-7,TRBV15,CATSRDRGYEQYF